The rows below give T cell receptor beta chains drawn from one sample of a study of post-analysis software for immune sequencing data. MiXCR, applied by TCRdb to the PCR reads, yields one record per CDR3 protein. The sample has approximately 440,000 distinct CDR3 sequences; approximately 45% are singletons. The sequenced material came from blood. These TCRs come from a girl aged 10-17 years with multiple sclerosis. Both conserved end residues are part of each CDR3. The D gene is left open where the match is weak. Only some rows state a clone size, as once, few, many or a class for expanded clones.

size | J | V | D | DNA | CDR3
few | TRBJ1-2 | TRBV6-5 | . | TGTGCCAGCAGTTACTCGAACGGGTTACTCTACTATGGCTACACCTTC | CASSYSNGLLYYGYTF
. | TRBJ2-7 | TRBV12-3/TRBV12-4 | TRBD1 | TGTGCCAGCAGAGGCCAGGACAGGAGCTACGAGCAGTACTTC | CASRGQDRSYEQYF
. | TRBJ1-1 | TRBV12-3/TRBV12-4 | TRBD1 | TGTGCCAGCAGTTTTGACAGGGATGGGACTGAAGCTTTCTTT | CASSFDRDGTEAFF
. | TRBJ2-3 | TRBV20-1 | . | TGCAGTGCTGGGGACGGCCAGGTTACGCAGTATTTT | CSAGDGQVTQYF
. | TRBJ2-1 | TRBV12-3/TRBV12-4 | TRBD2 | TGTGCCAGCAGCCGACTAGCGGGTCTTAGTGAGCAGTTCTTC | CASSRLAGLSEQFF
. | TRBJ2-7 | TRBV7-8 | TRBD1 | TGTGCCAGCAGTTCTCCCGGGACAGTATCCTACGAGCAGTACTTC | CASSSPGTVSYEQYF
few | TRBJ2-5 | TRBV7-2 | . | TGTGCCAGCAGCTTTCCCCCGAGTAGGGAGACCCAGTACTTC | CASSFPPSRETQYF
many | TRBJ2-7 | TRBV14 | TRBD2 | TGTGCCAGCAGCAGACTAGCGGGAGTTTTCGAGCAGTACTTC | CASSRLAGVFEQYF
. | TRBJ2-1 | TRBV7-7 | . | TGTGCTAGCAGCTTAGAAAAGCGGGCTGCCTACAATGAGCAGTTCTTC | CASSLEKRAAYNEQFF
few | TRBJ2-7 | TRBV27 | . | TGTGCCAGCAGTGGGACATCGCTGGGCTACGAGCAGTACTTC | CASSGTSLGYEQYF
. | TRBJ2-7 | TRBV6-5 | TRBD2 | TGTGCCAGCAGTAGACTAGCGGGAGATCCCTACGAGCAGTACTTC | CASSRLAGDPYEQYF
. | TRBJ1-5 | TRBV7-2 | . | TGTGCCAGCAGCTTAGCATCGGACGGCAATCAGCCCCAGCATTTT | CASSLASDGNQPQHF
. | TRBJ2-7 | TRBV20-1 | . | TGCAGTGCTCGTAGCGGCACCTCCTACGAGCAGTACTTC | CSARSGTSYEQYF
. | TRBJ2-7 | TRBV10-3 | . | TGTGCCATCAGTGATTCGCGGGACTACGAGCAGTACTTC | CAISDSRDYEQYF
. | TRBJ2-1 | TRBV29-1 | . | TGCAGCGTTGAAAGGGGAGCCCTCAATGAGCAGTTCTTC | CSVERGALNEQFF
. | TRBJ2-3 | TRBV6-4 | . | TGTGCCAGCGGGGCGGCTCCAAGGGATACGCAGTATTTT | CASGAAPRDTQYF
. | TRBJ1-2 | TRBV10-3 | . | TGTGCCTCCGGAACAGGGTCCGACTATGGCTACACCTTC | CASGTGSDYGYTF
. | TRBJ1-4 | TRBV29-1 | TRBD1 | TGCAGCTATAGGACAGGGGTATATGAAAAACTGTTTTTT | CSYRTGVYEKLFF
many | TRBJ2-3 | TRBV20-1 | TRBD1 | TGCAGTGCTCTCCGGGACAGGAGGAACACAGATACGCAGTATTTT | CSALRDRRNTDTQYF
. | TRBJ2-6 | TRBV29-1 | . | TGCAGCGTTGAAGCTCGGGGTAGTGGGGCCAACGTCCTGACTTTC | CSVEARGSGANVLTF
. | TRBJ2-1 | TRBV6-5 | TRBD2 | TGTGCCAGCAGCCCGGGAGGGCGGGTGTACAATGAGCAGTTCTTC | CASSPGGRVYNEQFF
few | TRBJ2-6 | TRBV3-1 | . | TGTGCCAGCAGCCAAGATCCGGGGGCTGGTGGGGCCAACGTCCTGACTTTC | CASSQDPGAGGANVLTF
few | TRBJ2-4 | TRBV5-1 | . | TGCGCCAGCAGCTTGATTTCCAGGGCGATAAGTAACATTCAGTACTTC | CASSLISRAISNIQYF
. | TRBJ2-7 | TRBV25-1 | . | TGTGCCAGCAGTGAATATGGTGAGCGCAATGAGCAGTACTTC | CASSEYGERNEQYF
. | TRBJ2-7 | TRBV20-1 | . | TGCAGTGCCGACCAAGACTACGAGCAGTACTTC | CSADQDYEQYF
. | TRBJ2-7 | TRBV20-1 | . | TGCAGTGCTAGCGGGTCCACCTACGAGCAGTACTTC | CSASGSTYEQYF
few | TRBJ2-7 | TRBV11-1 | . | TGTGCCAGCAGCCCGGACAGTGCCTACGAGCAGTACTTC | CASSPDSAYEQYF
few | TRBJ2-7 | TRBV28 | TRBD1 | TGTGCCAGCATCCCTCCGACAGGGAACTACGAGCAGTACTTC | CASIPPTGNYEQYF
few | TRBJ2-7 | TRBV7-2 | . | TGTGCCAGCAGCTTAAGCTGGACATACTACGAGCAGTACTTC | CASSLSWTYYEQYF
. | TRBJ2-5 | TRBV10-3 | TRBD2 | TGTGCCATCAGTGAGTCGACAGCGGGGGACCAAGAGACCCAGTACTTC | CAISESTAGDQETQYF
. | TRBJ2-1 | TRBV20-1 | TRBD2 | TGCAGTGCTTGGAGGGGGACTAGACCCAATGAGCAGTTCTTC | CSAWRGTRPNEQFF
. | TRBJ2-3 | TRBV29-1 | TRBD2 | TGCAGCGTTCGAACTAGCGGATCAGATACGCAGTATTTT | CSVRTSGSDTQYF
few | TRBJ2-5 | TRBV7-9 | . | TGTGCCAGCAGCTTAGGCGAGTACCAAGAGACCCAGTACTTC | CASSLGEYQETQYF
. | TRBJ2-3 | TRBV28 | . | TGTGCCAGCAGTTTCTCGGGACCCCGAAGCTATACGCAGTATTTT | CASSFSGPRSYTQYF
. | TRBJ2-5 | TRBV5-1 | TRBD1 | TGCGCCAGCAGCTTGGTGACAGGGGACGAGACCCAGTACTTC | CASSLVTGDETQYF
few | TRBJ2-1 | TRBV20-1 | TRBD1 | TGCAGTGCCGAGCGCGACAGGGTAGTCAATGAGCAGTTCTTC | CSAERDRVVNEQFF
. | TRBJ2-2 | TRBV6-1 | TRBD2 | TGTGCCGCTCGGGACAGTTGGACTAGCGGGAACACCGGGGAGCTGTTTTTT | CAARDSWTSGNTGELFF
few | TRBJ2-2 | TRBV12-3/TRBV12-4 | TRBD2 | TGTGCCAGCAGGTGGACTAGCGGCACCGGGGAGCTGTTTTTT | CASRWTSGTGELFF
. | TRBJ1-2 | TRBV6-6 | TRBD1 | TGTGCCAGCAGTCAAACCCCGGGACAGAACTATGGCTACACCTTC | CASSQTPGQNYGYTF
. | TRBJ2-7 | TRBV20-1 | . | TGCAGTGCTAGAGCTCCCGGGCCGCGGGGATCCTACGAGCAGTACTTC | CSARAPGPRGSYEQYF
few | TRBJ2-7 | TRBV5-4 | TRBD2 | TGTGCCAGCAGCTCCGGGGGGACTAGCGCGCTCGAGCAGTACTTC | CASSSGGTSALEQYF
. | TRBJ2-1 | TRBV11-3 | . | TGTGCCAGCAGCTCCCGGGACATAAACAATGAGCAGTTCTTC | CASSSRDINNEQFF
once | TRBJ2-7 | TRBV28 | TRBD1 | TGTGCCACAAACCGGGACAGGGAATCCTACGAGCAGTACTTC | CATNRDRESYEQYF
few | TRBJ2-7 | TRBV28 | TRBD1 | TGTGCCAGCAGTTACACAGGGGGAGTTTACGAGCAGTACTTC | CASSYTGGVYEQYF
few | TRBJ2-1 | TRBV20-1 | TRBD2 | TGCAGTGCTAGTCTGGGTGCGGCTAGCGGGGACGAGCAGTTCTTC | CSASLGAASGDEQFF
once | TRBJ2-7 | TRBV7-2 | . | TGTGCCAGCAGCGCTCGCTATACTGGTTTAGGGGCCTACGAGCAGTACTTC | CASSARYTGLGAYEQYF
. | TRBJ2-3 | TRBV5-1 | TRBD1 | TGCGCCAGCAGCTTCATGGGACAGGGGACAGATACGCAGTATTTT | CASSFMGQGTDTQYF
. | TRBJ1-4 | TRBV7-6 | . | TGTGCCAGCAGCCGTTGGGGGGAAAAACTGTTTTTT | CASSRWGEKLFF
once | TRBJ1-1 | TRBV4-1 | . | TGCGCCAGCAGCCGCCTGAGGGGGAACACTGAAGCTTTCTTT | CASSRLRGNTEAFF
. | TRBJ2-1 | TRBV7-2 | . | TGTGCCAGCAGCTTAGTGGCGGGAAACAATGAGCAGTTCTTC | CASSLVAGNNEQFF
. | TRBJ2-5 | TRBV14 | . | TGTGCCAGCAGCCAAGAATTCGAGACAGACCGTCAAGAGACCCAGTACTTC | CASSQEFETDRQETQYF
. | TRBJ2-1 | TRBV7-8 | TRBD2 | TGTGCCAGCAGCTTAGCGGTCCCCTGGCGGGAGCTTGGTAATGAGCAGTTCTTC | CASSLAVPWRELGNEQFF
. | TRBJ2-7 | TRBV7-2 | . | TGTGCCAGCAGCTTAATGGACAGAGGTTCTCTAAAGGACCCTTACGAGCAGTACTTC | CASSLMDRGSLKDPYEQYF
. | TRBJ2-1 | TRBV7-3 | TRBD2 | TGTGCCAGCAGCTTAACGGGAGGGTCTGAGCAGTTCTTC | CASSLTGGSEQFF